This T cell receptor beta chain derives from a study of identical twins. Germline V gene sequence: CDR1 SGHRS, CDR2 YFSETQ. There are 13 residues in the CDR3. V was trimmed by 4 bases and J by 5 bases, leaving 12 bases between them. This clonotype was seen many times. MiXCR, run by TCRdb on the 5' RACE reads, gives a single entry per CDR3 protein. The table records nearly 650,000 distinct CDR3 sequences, roughly 7.2% of them present only once. Separately, the same data were catalogued under a study of yellow fever vaccine responses in identical twins.

The receptor was derived from a woman in her late teens or twenties in good health. Sequencing used PBMCs. The J gene is TRBJ1-1, the V gene TRBV5-1; D not resolved. CDR3 coding DNA: TGCGCCAGCAGCCCTTTTGAGGGAACTGAAGCTTTCTTT. Translating gives CASSPFEGTEAFF.